The entry below describes one T cell receptor (beta chain). CDR1 is SGHTA, CDR2 FQGTGA, per germline. This CDR3 region has 13 residues. After removal of 4 bases from V and 4 bases from J, the junction contained 1 base not matched to a gene. This sample was taken from a study of blood T cell repertoires in COVID-19. Study-wide context: Sample material is recorded as cDNA or gDNA derived from T cells, B-cell-depleted T cells, or PBMCs.

Authors' analysis steps: It was from reference gene primer amplification that nucleated cell counts were estimated. Data came from immunoSEQ multiplex PCR; TCRdb stores just in-frame clones and leaves some out. V and J calls and clone size follow that table, whereas D and trimming were derived from the DNA. The sample lists tens of thousands of clones; about 91% were seen once. The sequence was obtained from a woman aged 70-85 years with acute or convalescent COVID-19. The sample consisted of peripheral blood. V usage is TRBV7-3 and J usage is TRBJ2-3, with 8 bases aligning to TRBD1. The CDR3 loop is CASSSTGADTQYF. The CDR3 coding sequence is TGTGCCAGCAGCTCGACAGGGGCAGATACGCAGTATTTT. The whole variable domain, filled in from reference TRBV7-3 and TRBJ2-3, reads GAGVSQTPSNKVTEKGKYVELRCDPISGHTALYWYRQSLGQGPEFLIYFQGTGAADDSGLPNDRFFAVRPEGSVSTLKIQRTERGDSAVYLCASSSTGADTQYFGPGTRLTVL.